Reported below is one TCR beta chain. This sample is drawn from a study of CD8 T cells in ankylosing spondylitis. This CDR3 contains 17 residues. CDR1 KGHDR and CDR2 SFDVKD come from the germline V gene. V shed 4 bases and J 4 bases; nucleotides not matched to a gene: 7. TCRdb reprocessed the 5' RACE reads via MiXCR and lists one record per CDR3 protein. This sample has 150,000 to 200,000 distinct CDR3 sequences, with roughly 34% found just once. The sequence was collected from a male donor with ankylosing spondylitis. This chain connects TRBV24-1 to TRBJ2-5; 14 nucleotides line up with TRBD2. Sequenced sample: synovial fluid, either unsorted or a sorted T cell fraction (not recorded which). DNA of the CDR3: TGTGCCACCAGTGACCTCGGACTAGCGGGAGGCGGAGAGACCCAGTACTTC. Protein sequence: CATSDLGLAGGGETQYF.